This T cell receptor beta chain was identified during a study of blood T cell repertoires in COVID-19. Under the authors' procedure: For nucleated cells, counts were estimated from reference gene primer amplification. The assay was immunoSEQ multiplex PCR, and TCRdb's table has in-frame clones only and misses some. V, J and clone size are those of that table, while D and trimming were read from the DNA. The table shows around 200,000 clones, with over 75% occurring only once. This sequence was found in a man aged 40-55 years with active or convalescent COVID-19. Sequenced input: peripheral blood.

The CDR3 region has the DNA TGTGCCAGCAGCGTACGCGGCATCGGGAGCGGGGAGCTGTTTTTT. Amino acids: CASSVRGIGSGELFF. This sequence joins TRBV9 and TRBJ2-2; a possible D gene is TRBD2 (6 bases). Germline loops: CDR1 SGDLS, CDR2 YYNGEE. This CDR3 comprises 15 residues. Trimming shortened V by 1 base and J by 7 bases, and 14 bases separated the two germline ends. Full variable domain (remainder filled in from reference TRBV9 and TRBJ2-2): DSGVTQTPKHLITATGQRVTLRCSPRSGDLSVYWYQQSLDQGLQFLIQYYNGEERAKGNILERFSAQQFPDLHSELNLSSLELGDSALYFCASSVRGIGSGELFFGEGSRLTVL.